Each of the 26 T cell receptor beta chains below was sequenced from the same sample in a study of cytomegalovirus exposure and HLA in healthy donors. PCR amplification relied on 60 Vbeta primers (plus 13 Jbeta primers). TCRdb's table, derived via immunoSEQ multiplex PCR, lists solely in-frame clones and lacks some. The sample holds under 200,000 clones, less than 90% seen once. The specimen sequenced was PBMCs. These receptors were taken from a woman aged 50 to 60 in good health and CMV-seropositive.

This chain connects TRBV7-3 to TRBJ2-7; 8 positions match TRBD1. Germline trimming cut 5 bases from V and 3 bases from J; bases unmatched to any gene: 9. The CDR3 length is 15 residues. Germline values: CDR1 SGHTA, CDR2 FQGTGA. The CDR3 loop is CASSPRGREGYEQYF. The CDR3 DNA is TGTGCCAGCAGCCCCAGGGGGCGAGAAGGCTACGAGCAGTACTTC.

The V gene is TRBV7-3, the J gene TRBJ2-7; 8 nucleotides match TRBD2. The germline gives CDR1 SGHTA, CDR2 FQGTGA. The V and J ends lost 5 bases and 3 bases, in that order; junction bases with no gene match: 12. This CDR3 comprises 16 residues. CDR3 loop: CASSRGLPGGNYEQYF. CDR3 sequence (DNA): TGTGCCAGCAGCAGAGGTCTTCCGGGAGGGAACTACGAGCAGTACTTC.

The genes are TRBV18 and TRBJ2-7; 8 bases line up with TRBD1. CDR1 is KGHSH, CDR2 LQKENI, per germline. Trimming at V came to 3 bases and at J to 3 bases, leaving 10 bases not matched to a gene. There are 16 residues in the CDR3. CDR3 DNA: TGTGCCAGCTCACCTACATCGCAGGGGGCTTACTACGAGCAGTACTTC. Translation gives CASSPTSQGAYYEQYF.

V and J are TRBV10-3 and TRBJ2-7; 10 nucleotides agree with TRBD2. J was trimmed by 4 bases and V by 6 bases; bases with no gene match: 9. The CDR3 is 15 amino acids. Germline V gene data show CDR1 as ENHRY and CDR2 as SYGVKD. CDR3 DNA: TGTGCCATCAGCATAACGGGACTAGCGTCGTACGAGCAGTACTTC. It specifies CAISITGLASYEQYF.

This clone has more than one count but fewer than ten. The J gene is TRBJ1-6, the V gene TRBV15; D is uncertain. Germline V gives CDR1 LNHNV, CDR2 YYDKDF (reference sequence). Deletions cut 6 bases from V and 7 bases from J, with 13 bases between. The CDR3 has 14 residues. In nucleotides, the CDR3 is TGTGCCACCAGGAAAAGTCCGGGGAATTCACCCCTCCACTTT. It translates to CATRKSPGNSPLHF. The whole variable domain, remainder taken from reference TRBV15 and TRBJ1-6, is DAMVIQNPRYQVTQFGKPVTLSCSQTLNHNVMYWYQQKSSQAPKLLFHYYDKDFNNEADTPDNFQSRRPNTSFCFLDIRSPGLGDTAMYLCATRKSPGNSPLHFGNGTRLTVT.

This chain links TRBV27 with TRBJ2-7; the match to TRBD2 covers 13 bases. Germline V lookup: CDR1 MNHEY, CDR2 SMNVEV (reference sequence). Trimming cost V 2 bases and J 10 bases; bases outside gene matches: 8. This CDR3 is 15 amino acids long. The CDR3 DNA reads TGTGCCAGCAGTTTAGCACTAGCGGGAGGGCCTGATCAGTACTTC. Its translation is CASSLALAGGPDQYF.

Only a few counts were recorded for this clone. The chain carries TRBV29-1 and TRBJ2-3, with D tentatively TRBD1 (5 bases). Germline CDR1 reads SQVTM; CDR2 reads ANQGSEA. Trimming took off 4 bases at V and 3 bases at J, with 11 bases between the two ends. The CDR3 covers 13 residues. The CDR3 spells CSVAQDPTDTQYF. The CDR3 coding sequence is TGCAGCGTTGCACAGGACCCTACAGATACGCAGTATTTT.

This chain uses TRBV6-1 with TRBJ1-5; TRBD1 is a possible D gene (6 bases). Between the trimmed V and J ends, which lost 6 bases and 2 bases, there was a span of 14 bases. The germline V gene has CDR1 MNHNS and CDR2 SASEGT. The length of the CDR3 is 15 residues. The CDR3 spells CASRIQGIGNQPQHF. CDR3 sequence (DNA): TGTGCCAGCAGGATACAGGGAATTGGCAATCAGCCCCAGCATTTT.

The CDR3 here is CASSAGTSGFYTGELFF. The DNA for the CDR3 is TGTGCCAGCAGCGCCGGGACTAGCGGGTTTTACACCGGGGAGCTGTTTTTT. V is TRBV9 and J is TRBJ2-2; 12 positions agree with TRBD2. This CDR3 region has 17 residues. V shed 3 bases, J shed 3 bases, and the junction held 6 bases outside the gene matches. Per germline, CDR1 SGDLS and CDR2 YYNGEE.

About this clone itself: One junction end disagrees with the germline gene, perhaps due to a read error. The genes are TRBV7-9 and TRBJ2-7; 10 bases are a match to TRBD2. This CDR3 has 16 residues. CDR1 and CDR2 (germline): SEHNR, FQNEAQ (reference sequence). DNA for the CDR3: TGTTCCAGCAGCCTTGGACTAGCGGTCCTGTCCCACGAGCAGTACTTC. As protein: CSSSLGLAVLSHEQYF.

To note about this clone: Other DNA variants within this sample encode the same CDR3. The chain uses TRBV7-2 and TRBJ2-7; D not resolved. CDR3 length: 12 amino acids. Germline CDR1 reads SGHTA; CDR2 reads FQGNSA. The V and J ends lost 0 bases and 2 bases respectively, with 2 bases between them. The CDR3 spells CASSLATYEQYF. CDR3 nucleotide sequence: TGTGCCAGCAGCTTAGCTACCTACGAGCAGTACTTC.

V and J are TRBV10-3 and TRBJ1-2; TRBD1 aligns across 9 bases. Germline V lookup: CDR1 ENHRY, CDR2 SYGVKD. V gave up 3 bases and J gave up 5 bases; unmatched junction bases: 13. There are 17 residues in the CDR3. CDR3 amino acids: CAISDPGQGKGPYGYTF. CDR3 DNA: TGTGCCATCAGTGATCCGGGACAGGGAAAAGGTCCTTATGGCTACACCTTC.

The chain recombines TRBV6-1 with TRBJ2-3, with D perhaps TRBD2 (6 bases). V dropped 11 bases and J dropped 6 bases, with 12 bases sitting between them. The CDR3 covers 11 residues. Germline assignment: CDR1 MNHNS and CDR2 SASEGT. The CDR3 sequence: CAGGGVDTQYF. The CDR3 nucleotides are TGTGCCGGAGGAGGGGTGGATACGCAGTATTTT.

This chain connects TRBV19 to TRBJ2-3; 16 bases are shared with TRBD2. Germline lookup yields CDR1 LNHDA and CDR2 SQIVND (reference sequence). This CDR3 has 16 residues. With 4 bases clipped from V and 9 bases from J, the junction kept 7 bases outside the gene matches. The DNA for the CDR3 is TGTGCCAGTAGTAAGGGACTAGCGGGAGGGCCCGGGACGCAGTATTTT. Its translation is CASSKGLAGGPGTQYF.

J is TRBJ2-1 and V is TRBV4-1, with TRBD2 as a possible D gene (5 bases). V was cut by 1 base and J by 2 bases, with 9 bases left in between. The germline gives CDR1 MGHRA, CDR2 YSYEKL. This CDR3 has 15 residues. DNA of the CDR3: TGCGCCAGCAGCCAAGCGACCGGGACCTACAATGAGCAGTTCTTC. It is translated as CASSQATGTYNEQFF.

This chain connects TRBV19 to TRBJ2-6; D is possibly TRBD2 (6 bases). The CDR3 spans 13 residues. Per the germline V gene, CDR1 is LNHDA and CDR2 is SQIVND (reference sequence). The V and J ends lost 7 bases and 7 bases respectively, with 11 bases between them. For the CDR3, the DNA is TGTGCCAGTAAGGTGGCGGGAGCCAACGTCCTGACTTTC. Translated: CASKVAGANVLTF.

This chain joins TRBV19 and TRBJ1-5; the match to TRBD1 covers 7 bases. The CDR3 is 16 residues long. V lost 3 bases and J lost 2; bases outside the gene matches: 7. CDR1 is LNHDA, CDR2 SQIVND, per germline (reference sequence). In DNA, the CDR3 is TGTGCCAGTAGTATTCGTGGACAGGATCGCAATCAGCCCCAGCATTTT. Translation gives CASSIRGQDRNQPQHF.

This sequence joins TRBV5-4 and TRBJ1-1, with 9 bases identical to TRBD1. In germline, CDR1 is SGHNT, CDR2 YYREEE (reference sequence). The CDR3 runs to 16 residues. V was pared by 2 bases and J by 1 base, with 6 bases of the junction left unmatched. The CDR3: CASSLWYRGRNTEAFF. Here the CDR3 DNA reads TGTGCCAGCAGCTTATGGTACAGGGGGCGGAACACTGAAGCTTTCTTT.

The chain recombines TRBV29-1 with TRBJ1-1; the match to TRBD1 covers 8 bases. The CDR3 has 12 residues. Germline V gene lookup returns CDR1 SQVTM and CDR2 ANQGSEA. V gave up 4 bases and J gave up 5 bases; unmatched junction bases: 3. CDR3 protein: CSVGRQGTEAFF. The CDR3 region has the DNA TGCAGCGTTGGGAGACAGGGGACTGAAGCTTTCTTT.

This clone has only a few counts. CDR3 protein: CASSGQPNTEAFF. CDR3 nucleotides: TGTGCCAGCAGCGGACAGCCGAACACTGAAGCTTTCTTT. V is TRBV7-3 and J is TRBJ1-1; D possibly corresponds to TRBD1 (6 bases). V was pared by 5 bases and J by 1 base, with 8 bases between. The CDR3 consists of 13 residues. CDR1 SGHTA and CDR2 FQGTGA come from the germline V gene.

This clone was seen a few times. Other DNA sequences in this specimen translate into the identical CDR3. The chain links TRBV6-5 to TRBJ1-5, with D uncertain. The CDR3 runs 13 residues. V shed 2 bases and J shed 6 bases, with 8 bases lying between them. Germline CDR1 and CDR2: MNHEY and SVGAGI. DNA for the CDR3: TGTGCCAGCAGTTACGGGCGGGGTCAGCCCCAGCATTTT. This codes for CASSYGRGQPQHF.

About this clone itself: The same CDR3 also results from other DNA sequences found in this sample. The CDR3 loop is CASSSGRAPETQYF. CDR3 in DNA: TGTGCCAGCAGCTCCGGTCGCGCCCCAGAGACCCAGTACTTC. The rearrangement uses TRBV7-3 and TRBJ2-5; D is ambiguous. In germline, CDR1 is SGHTA, CDR2 FQGTGA. There are 14 residues in the CDR3. V was trimmed by 4 bases and J by 4 bases, leaving 13 bases between them.

V usage is TRBV7-9 and J usage is TRBJ2-5; D ambiguous. This CDR3 region has 14 residues. Trimming took off 1 base at V and 10 bases at J, with 16 bases between the two ends. Germline V gene data show CDR1 as SEHNR and CDR2 as FQNEAQ (reference sequence). The CDR3 reads CASSLDLLISGQYF. The CDR3, as DNA: TGTGCCAGCAGCTTAGACTTACTCATTTCTGGCCAGTACTTC.

To note about this clone: Its ends do not fully match the called genes, so a read error is possible. The rearrangement uses TRBV7-7 and TRBJ2-7; D could derive from TRBD1 or TRBD2 (5 bases each). Germline loops: CDR1 SSHAT, CDR2 FNYEAQ (reference sequence). This CDR3 comprises 15 residues. CDR3 loop: CASSLAQGPTYEQYF. CDR3 DNA: TGTGCTAGCAGCTTAGCGCAGGGCCCTACCTACGAGCAGTACTTC.

The chain links TRBV6-6 to TRBJ1-1; maybe TRBD1 (6 bases). The CDR3 covers 16 residues. The germline V gene encodes CDR1 MNHNY and CDR2 SVGAGI (reference sequence). Trimming removed 2 bases at V and 1 base at J, with 14 bases between. CDR3 residues: CASSYGTTLTNTEAFF. The CDR3 region has the DNA TGTGCCAGCAGTTACGGGACAACCCTGACGAACACTGAAGCTTTCTTT.

V usage is TRBV19 and J usage is TRBJ2-4, with no clear D. Germline loops: CDR1 LNHDA, CDR2 SQIVND (reference sequence). The CDR3 contains 12 residues. Deletions cut 3 bases from V and 8 bases from J, with 8 bases between. CDR3 bases: TGTGCCAGTAGTATCGGCCGGGACATTCAGTACTTC. This codes for CASSIGRDIQYF.